Below, 3 T cell receptor beta chains from the same sample are listed, as sequenced in a study of blood T cells in healthy people across ages. Primed by a sample-barcoded 5' primer and a J-beta primer mix, a second PCR proceeded for 7 to 11 cycles. TCRdb used MiXCR to reprocess the 5' RACE reads, holding one entry per CDR3 protein. The sample has hundreds of thousands of distinct CDR3 sequences, 36% seen once. The sample taken for sequencing was blood. The receptors come from a man aged 18 to 35 in good health.

This clonotype was detected only once. The chain recombines TRBV2 with TRBJ1-5; 11 nucleotides agree with TRBD1. After removal of 8 bases from V and 1 base from J, the junction contained 10 bases not matched to a gene. CDR3 size: 17 residues. In germline, CDR1 is SNHLY, CDR2 FYNNEI. The CDR3 DNA follows: TGTGCCAGCGGGGGACAGGGGGTCGGGAAAAGCAATCAGCCCCAGCATTTT. This gives the protein CASGGQGVGKSNQPQHF. Full variable domain (remainder filled in from reference TRBV2 and TRBJ1-5): EPEVTQTPSHQVTQMGQEVILRCVPISNHLYFYWYRQILGQKVEFLVSFYNNEISEKSEIFDDQFSVERPDGSNFTLKIRSTKLEDSAMYFCASGGQGVGKSNQPQHFGDGTRLSIL.

This clonotype was recorded once. The J gene is TRBJ2-7, the V gene TRBV5-5, with a possible D match to TRBD1 (5 bases). The CDR3 spans 16 residues. Trimming removed 2 bases from V and 2 bases from J, with 17 bases in between. Germline V gives CDR1 SGHKS, CDR2 YYEKEE (reference sequence). CDR3 in amino acids: CASSLITRTHPYEQYF. CDR3 coding DNA: TGTGCCAGCAGCTTAATTACCAGGACACACCCCTACGAGCAGTACTTC.

CDR3 nucleotide sequence: TGTGCCAGCAGCGCCCGTTTGAGTGAGCGGGGGGCCCGCCTTGGAGAGACCCAGTACTTC. Translation: CASSARLSERGARLGETQYF. The gene calls are TRBV9 and TRBJ2-5, with 9 bases aligning to TRBD2. Germline assignment: CDR1 SGDLS and CDR2 YYNGEE. V was pared by 3 bases and J by 4 bases, with 22 bases of the junction left unmatched. The CDR3 is 20 residues long.